These 28 T cell receptor beta chains came from one sample sequenced in a study of blood T cell repertoires in COVID-19. The repertoire was sequenced with immunoSEQ multiplex PCR; TCRdb's copy has only in-frame clones and lacks some. The table includes some 190,000 clones, 80% detected once. The material sequenced was peripheral blood. The receptors stem from a man between 60 and 75 years old with acute or convalescent COVID-19.

V and J are TRBV9 and TRBJ2-2, with a possible D match to TRBD2 (6 bases). This CDR3 is 16 amino acids long. Per the germline V gene, CDR1 is SGDLS and CDR2 is YYNGEE. Trimming took 0 bases from V and 2 from J, leaving 11 bases between them. The CDR3 DNA sequence: TGTGCCAGCAGCGTAGATACCGGGGGAAACACCGGGGAGCTGTTTTTT. Its protein product is CASSVDTGGNTGELFF.

This chain joins TRBV30 and TRBJ1-5; D may be TRBD1 (6 bases). Germline CDR1 reads GTSNPN; CDR2 reads SVGIG (reference sequence). This CDR3 is built from 15 residues. V lost 3 bases and J lost 5, with 17 bases in between. The CDR3 bases are TGTGCCTGGAGGCGGGGCGGGGGGGGGCATCAGCCCCAGCATTTT. It specifies CAWRRGGGGHQPQHF.

The chain uses TRBV7-9 and TRBJ2-1; D remains unclear. The CDR3 is 12 amino acids. V was shortened by 5 bases and J by 7 bases, with 9 bases between the two germline ends. The germline gives CDR1 SEHNR, CDR2 FQNEAQ (reference sequence). The CDR3 DNA reads TGTGCCAGCAGCACCCGGGTGAATGAGCAGTTCTTC. It yields the protein CASSTRVNEQFF.

The rearrangement joins TRBV19 to TRBJ1-3; D is uncertain. The V end was cut by 7 bases, the J end by 0 bases, with 13 bases between. The CDR3 is 15 residues long. CDR1 and CDR2 from the germline V gene are LNHDA and SQIVND (reference sequence). The CDR3 loop reads CASTPFDNSGNTIYF. The CDR3 DNA follows: TGTGCCAGTACCCCTTTCGACAACTCTGGAAACACCATATATTTT.

In nucleotides, the CDR3 is TGTGCCAGCAGCCAAGGATTGGCAGTGCGGGGAAATGAAAAACTGTTTTTT. It codes for CASSQGLAVRGNEKLFF. V gene TRBV4-2 combines with J gene TRBJ1-4, with D unresolved. Per the germline V gene, CDR1 is LGHNA and CDR2 is YNFKEQ. Trimming took off 1 base at V and 5 bases at J, with 17 bases between the two ends. There are 17 residues in the CDR3.

This sequence joins TRBV5-4 and TRBJ2-2; TRBD1 might be the D (6 bases). The CDR3 loop spans 15 amino acids. Trimming removed 1 base from V and 1 base from J, with 8 bases in between. Germline V gives CDR1 SGHNT, CDR2 YYREEE (reference sequence). This CDR3 is CASSLTGWNTGELFF. The CDR3 DNA reads TGTGCCAGCAGCTTGACAGGGTGGAACACCGGGGAGCTGTTTTTT.

This clone has a single count. V gene TRBV19 combines with J gene TRBJ2-2, with TRBD1 matching 8 bases. This CDR3 is built from 17 residues. The ends lost 5 bases at V and 4 bases at J; junction bases unmatched: 12. The germline gives CDR1 LNHDA, CDR2 SQIVND (reference sequence). CDR3 region: CASSPSLGQVSTGELFF. The CDR3 nucleotides are TGTGCCAGTAGTCCTTCCCTGGGACAGGTCAGCACCGGGGAGCTGTTTTTT.

The V gene is TRBV5-4, the J gene TRBJ2-2; 7 bases map to TRBD2. The germline gives CDR1 SGHNT, CDR2 YYREEE (reference sequence). CDR3 length: 16 residues. The J segment lost 6 bases and the V segment lost 4 bases, leaving 12 bases of the junction unmatched. The CDR3 bases are TGTGCCAGCAGCCTGGCCCGATCGGGGGGATCCGGGGAGCTGTTTTTT. Translating gives CASSLARSGGSGELFF.

This chain joins TRBV5-1 and TRBJ2-1; 8 nucleotides line up with TRBD2. This CDR3 has 16 amino acids. With V trimmed by 2 bases and J by 4 bases, 8 bases remained unmatched. Looked up from germline, CDR1 is SGHRS and CDR2 is YFSETQ. CDR3 DNA: TGCGCCAGCAGCTTCTTAGCGGGGTCGCCTTACAATGAGCAGTTCTTC. It codes for CASSFLAGSPYNEQFF. Filled out from reference TRBV5-1 and TRBJ2-1, the complete variable domain reads KAGVTQTPRYLIKTRGQQVTLSCSPISGHRSVSWYQQTPGQGLQFLFEYFSETQRNKGNFPGRFSGRQFSNSRSEMNVSTLELGDSALYLCASSFLAGSPYNEQFFGPGTRLTVL.

This chain links TRBV25-1 with TRBJ1-5, with unresolved D. Trimming took 3 bases from V and 3 from J, leaving 9 bases between them. The germline gives CDR1 MGHDK, CDR2 SYGVNS. This CDR3 contains 14 residues. CDR3 sequence (DNA): TGTGCCAGCAGTGAGGAGGGAAACAATCAGCCCCAGCATTTT. Its protein product is CASSEEGNNQPQHF.

The table lists this clone with a count of one. The genes are TRBV7-2 and TRBJ1-6; D is uncertain. Germline assignment: CDR1 SGHTA and CDR2 FQGNSA. Trimming stripped 5 bases from V and 10 bases from J, with 12 bases between. The CDR3 sequence is 13 residues long. DNA for the CDR3: TGTGCCAGCAGCGTTAGGAGGAGGTCACCCCTCCACTTT. Translation: CASSVRRRSPLHF.

The chain has TRBV15 and TRBJ1-5, with 8 bases fitting TRBD1. Germline CDR1 is LNHNV and CDR2 is YYDKDF (reference sequence). V lost 0 bases, J lost 8 bases, and 12 bases stayed unmatched. This CDR3 has 17 residues. DNA of the CDR3: TGTGCCACCAGCAGAGATTTAGCCCCGACAGGGGTGGAGCCCCAGCATTTT. It specifies CATSRDLAPTGVEPQHF.

This sequence joins TRBV10-3 and TRBJ2-7, with 14 positions matching TRBD2. The CDR3 spans 16 residues. The germline CDR1 and CDR2 sequences are ENHRY and SYGVKD. Trimming removed 10 bases from V and 4 bases from J; junction bases left unmatched: 12. The CDR3 DNA reads TGTGCCACCCAAGATGGGACTAGCGGGAGTTCATACGAGCAGTACTTC. Encoded protein: CATQDGTSGSSYEQYF.

The chain couples TRBV7-2 to TRBJ2-1; 7 positions match TRBD1. The length of the CDR3 is 15 residues. V was clipped by 1 base and J by 9 bases; unmatched bases: 9. Looked up from germline, CDR1 is SGHTA and CDR2 is FQGNSA. This CDR3 is CASSLGGGQRIEQFF. The CDR3 nucleotides are TGTGCCAGCAGCTTAGGAGGGGGACAGAGGATTGAGCAGTTCTTC. Combining the CDR3 with reference TRBV7-2 and TRBJ2-1 gives the whole variable domain GAGVSQSPSNKVTEKGKDVELRCDPISGHTALYWYRQSLGQGLEFLIYFQGNSAPDKSGLPSDRFSAERTGGSVSTLTIQRTQQEDSAVYLCASSLGGGQRIEQFFGPGTRLTVL.

In this sample, this clone turned up a few times. The chain combines TRBV18 with TRBJ2-3; no clear D gene. The length of the CDR3 is 12 residues. The germline V gene encodes CDR1 KGHSH and CDR2 LQKENI. The germline V and J ends were trimmed by 5 bases and 0 bases, with 3 bases remaining between them. The CDR3 sequence is CASSTSTDTQYF. The CDR3 DNA reads TGTGCCAGCTCAACTAGCACAGATACGCAGTATTTT.

The chain carries TRBV25-1 and TRBJ2-2, with 9 bases that match TRBD1. V lost 6 bases to trimming and J lost 5 bases; unmatched junction nucleotides: 4. CDR3 length: 14 amino acids. The germline V gene has CDR1 MGHDK and CDR2 SYGVNS. The CDR3 here is CASSRTGETGELFF. Here the CDR3 DNA reads TGTGCCAGCAGCAGGACAGGGGAAACCGGGGAGCTGTTTTTT.

This rearrangement joins TRBV3-1 (or the pseudogene TRBV3-2) to TRBJ2-3; 13 bases fit TRBD2. The CDR3 is 15 amino acids. Looked up from germline, CDR1 is LGHDT and CDR2 is YNNKEL (reference sequence). The V and J ends lost 6 bases and 5 bases, in that order; junction bases with no gene match: 5. CDR3 sequence (DNA): TGTGCCAGCAGGCCGACTAGCGGGGGGAGAGATACGCAGTATTTT. Its protein is CASRPTSGGRDTQYF.

The chain uses TRBV5-1 and TRBJ2-7, with 11 bases that match TRBD2. The CDR3 has 16 amino acids. The J segment lost 1 base and the V segment lost 4 bases, leaving 7 bases of the junction unmatched. CDR1 is SGHRS, CDR2 YFSETQ, per germline. The CDR3 spells CASSRLTSGNSYEQYF. In DNA, the CDR3 is TGCGCCAGCAGCCGCTTGACTAGCGGGAATTCCTACGAGCAGTACTTC.

The gene calls are TRBV10-2 and TRBJ2-7, with 9 bases lining up with TRBD1. Germline V gene sequence: CDR1 WSHSY, CDR2 SAAADI. The CDR3 has 15 residues. The V gene end was trimmed by 3 bases and the J gene end by 4 bases; junction bases not matched to a gene: 7. The CDR3 protein is CASSEPGQGAYEQYF. The CDR3 nucleotides are TGCGCCAGCAGTGAACCGGGACAGGGAGCGTACGAGCAGTACTTC.

This chain joins TRBV6-2 or TRBV6-3 and TRBJ2-2; 9 nucleotides align to TRBD1. V was pared by 5 bases and J by 6 bases, with 13 bases of the junction left unmatched. Germline CDR1 and CDR2: MNHEY and SVGEGT. The CDR3 covers 17 residues. In DNA form, the CDR3 reads TGTGCCAGCAGTCAGTACCACAGGGGGCGGGTTGCCGGGGAGCTGTTTTTT. Translated, it gives CASSQYHRGRVAGELFF.

The chain combines TRBV28 with TRBJ1-2; weak D call: TRBD1 (5 bases). This CDR3 spans 15 amino acids. V was pared by 10 bases and J by 3 bases, with 21 bases between. Germline CDR1 and CDR2: MDHEN and SYDVKM. CDR3 sequence (DNA): TGTGCCACCTTCCTCAGGGCCCGGTCGCACTATGGCTACACCTTC. Protein: CATFLRARSHYGYTF.

The chain has TRBV11-2 and TRBJ1-1; no firm D call. The CDR3 covers 14 residues. Trimming cost V 5 bases and J 1 base, with 11 bases left between them. Germline V gene lookup returns CDR1 SGHAT and CDR2 FQNNGV. CDR3 nucleotides: TGTGCCAGCAGCACCAAGTCCGGGAACACTGAAGCTTTCTTT. The encoded protein is CASSTKSGNTEAFF.

CDR3 loop: CASSPEQFYSNQPQHF. The CDR3, as DNA: TGTGCCAGCAGCCCCGAACAGTTTTATAGCAATCAGCCCCAGCATTTT. This sequence joins TRBV2 and TRBJ1-5; no clear D. The CDR3 has 16 amino acids. The V and J ends lost 6 bases and 0 bases respectively, with 15 bases between them. CDR1 is SNHLY and CDR2 is FYNNEI in the germline V gene. The whole variable domain, filled in from reference TRBV2 and TRBJ1-5, reads EPEVTQTPSHQVTQMGQEVILRCVPISNHLYFYWYRQILGQKVEFLVSFYNNEISEKSEIFDDQFSVERPDGSNFTLKIRSTKLEDSAMYFCASSPEQFYSNQPQHFGDGTRLSIL.

The CDR3 DNA is TGTGCCAGCAGCTTGCAAGGAGTGAACACTGAAGCTTTCTTT. This gives the protein CASSLQGVNTEAFF. The rearrangement joins TRBV11-3 to TRBJ1-1; no clear D. CDR3 length: 14 amino acids. Germline values: CDR1 SGHNT, CDR2 YENEEA. Trimming removed 3 bases from V and 0 bases from J, with 8 bases in between.

Only one count was recorded for this clone. CDR3 coding DNA: TGCGCCAGCAGCAGAATCGGGACAGACCCTGAGAAACTGTTTTTT. This sequence encodes CASSRIGTDPEKLFF. The chain is built from TRBV4-1 and TRBJ1-4; 7 positions agree with TRBD1. The J segment lost 11 bases and the V segment lost 5 bases, leaving 14 bases of the junction unmatched. CDR3 length: 15 amino acids. The germline gives CDR1 MGHRA, CDR2 YSYEKL.

The chain joins TRBV7-2 to TRBJ1-6; no reliable D call. Germline CDR1 reads SGHTA; CDR2 reads FQGNSA. The CDR3 spans 16 residues. V lost 1 base to trimming and J lost 0 bases, with 7 bases between them. In DNA form, the CDR3 reads TGTGCCAGCAGCTTAGAACCCAGCTCCTATAATTCACCCCTCCACTTT. Encoded protein: CASSLEPSSYNSPLHF.

This sequence joins TRBV9 and TRBJ1-2, with 7 bases that match TRBD1. J was trimmed by 5 bases and V by 0 bases; bases with no gene match: 1. Germline V gene data show CDR1 as SGDLS and CDR2 as YYNGEE. The CDR3 is made up of 13 amino acids. The CDR3 bases are TGTGCCAGCAGCGTAGGGACAGGTTATGGCTACACCTTC. Amino acids: CASSVGTGYGYTF. Supplemented by reference TRBV9 and TRBJ1-2, the full variable domain reads DSGVTQTPKHLITATGQRVTLRCSPRSGDLSVYWYQQSLDQGLQFLIQYYNGEERAKGNILERFSAQQFPDLHSELNLSSLELGDSALYFCASSVGTGYGYTFGSGTRLTVV.

The chain combines TRBV6-1 with TRBJ1-2; the D is unclear. The length of the CDR3 is 14 residues. CDR1 MNHNS and CDR2 SASEGT come from the germline V gene. The V and J ends lost 3 bases and 5 bases respectively, with 13 bases between them. The CDR3 DNA reads as TGTGCCAGCAGTGAGTCCGGACTGATATATGGCTACACCTTC. Its protein product is CASSESGLIYGYTF.